This T cell receptor beta chain was sequenced during a study of T cells in Graves' hyperthyroidism and ophthalmopathy. Between the trimmed V and J ends, which lost 5 bases and 0 bases, there was a span of 14 bases. This CDR3 has 15 residues. The CDR3 regions of TCR beta were amplified from RNA transcripts. With the HTBI primer set, the TCR CDR3 went through a first round of RT-PCR. TCRdb re-analysed the multiplex PCR reads in MiXCR, keeping a single row per CDR3 protein. This table holds a few hundred thousand distinct CDR3 sequences, around 46% found once. This clonotype was recorded many times. Sequenced material: peripheral blood or thyroid tissue (not recorded which). The chain combines TRBV12-3 or TRBV12-4 with TRBJ2-7, with D maybe TRBD2 (6 bases). This clonotype originated in an adult woman with Graves' disease, either hyperthyroidism or ophthalmopathy (not recorded which). In DNA form, the CDR3 reads TGTGCCAGCAGTCGATGGGGCGGGAACTCCTACGAGCAGTACTTC. This gives the protein CASSRWGGNSYEQYF.